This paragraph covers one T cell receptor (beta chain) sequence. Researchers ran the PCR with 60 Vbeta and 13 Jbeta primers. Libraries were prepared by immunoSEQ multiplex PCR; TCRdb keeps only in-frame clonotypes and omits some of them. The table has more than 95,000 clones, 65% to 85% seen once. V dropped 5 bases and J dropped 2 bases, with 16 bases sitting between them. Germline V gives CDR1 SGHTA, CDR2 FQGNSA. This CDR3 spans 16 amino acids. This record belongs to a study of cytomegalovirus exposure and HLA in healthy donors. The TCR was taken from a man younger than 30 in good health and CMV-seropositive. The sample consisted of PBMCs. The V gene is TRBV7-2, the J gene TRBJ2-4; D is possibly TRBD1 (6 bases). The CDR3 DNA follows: TGTGCCAGCAGCCCCTGGGACACCACGACCAAAAACATTCAGTACTTC. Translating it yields CASSPWDTTTKNIQYF.